The 19 T cell receptor beta chains below were found in one sample sequenced in a study of OX40 agonist ivuxolimab in advanced cancers. Library creation used the immunoSEQ multiplex PCR assay. In TCRdb, the immuneACCESS table is reduced to in-frame sequences with V and J assigned. These tables do not hold every clone; where another copy was compared, an unresolved V gene accounts for under half, and the others remain unexplained. The sample contains around 60,000 clones, roughly 89% of them found a single time. 0.61% of the sample belongs to the ten largest clones. Material: CD4+ or CD8+ T cells sorted from blood, obtained in a trial of the OX40 agonist ivuxolimab. The receptors were sampled from an adult with an advanced solid tumor such as melanoma, head and neck, liver or kidney cancer.

The chain combines TRBV19 with TRBJ2-1; 8 nucleotides match TRBD2. The germline gives CDR1 LNHDA, CDR2 SQIVND (reference sequence). This CDR3 has 12 amino acids. Germline trimming cut 9 bases from V and 14 bases from J; bases unmatched to any gene: 12. The DNA for the CDR3 is TGTGCCAGCGGGACTAGTAGGGGTTTGGAGTTCTTC. Translating it yields CASGTSRGLEFF.

The rearrangement uses TRBV7-9 and TRBJ2-7; D gene ambiguous. There are 15 residues in the CDR3. The germline gives CDR1 SEHNR, CDR2 FQNEAQ (reference sequence). V gave up 5 bases and J gave up 3 bases, with 17 bases separating them. CDR3 bases: TGTGCCAGCAGCCCTCCTTCCCCCGGAAGCTACGAGCAGTACTTC. It encodes CASSPPSPGSYEQYF.

The genes are TRBV28 and TRBJ1-5; no clear D. Deletions cut 4 bases from V and 7 bases from J, with 14 bases between. The CDR3 covers 14 residues. The V gene's germline CDR1 is MDHEN and CDR2 SYDVKM. The CDR3 DNA sequence: TGTGCCAGCAGTTGGATCCGGGTACGGCAGCCCCAGCATTTT. Protein product: CASSWIRVRQPQHF.

The rearrangement uses TRBV7-3 and TRBJ2-1; TRBD2 matches 9 bases. J lost 7 bases, V lost 5 bases, and 12 bases had no gene match. The germline gives CDR1 SGHTA, CDR2 FQGTGA. This CDR3 has 16 amino acids. The CDR3 nucleotides are TGTGCCAGCAGCCCCCTGGCGGGAGGGCCGGAGAATGAGCAGTTCTTC. It encodes CASSPLAGGPENEQFF.

This clone was seen a few times. V gene TRBV4-1 combines with J gene TRBJ2-1; 7 bases line up with TRBD1. Unmatched junction bases numbered 13, after V lost 4 bases and J lost 4 bases. Per germline, CDR1 MGHRA and CDR2 YSYEKL. The CDR3 consists of 17 residues. Here the CDR3 reads CASSRGQGVGLYNEQFF. CDR3 DNA sequence: TGCGCCAGCAGCCGTGGGCAGGGGGTAGGGTTATACAATGAGCAGTTCTTC.

V is TRBV5-1 and J is TRBJ2-3; 9 nucleotides agree with TRBD2. The ends lost 4 bases at V and 5 bases at J; junction bases unmatched: 8. The CDR3 extends over 15 amino acids. Germline CDR1 is SGHRS and CDR2 is YFSETQ. DNA of the CDR3: TGCGCCAGCAGCCCCCCGGGACTAGCAATAGATACGCAGTATTTT. Translation: CASSPPGLAIDTQYF.

The V call is TRBV27, the J call TRBJ2-4, with a possible D match to TRBD2 (7 bases). Trimming cost V 5 bases and J 7 bases, with 18 bases left between them. Per the germline V gene, CDR1 is MNHEY and CDR2 is SMNVEV (reference sequence). CDR3 size: 15 residues. CDR3: CASSIPRGAGNIQYF. The CDR3 region has the DNA TGTGCCAGCAGTATCCCCCGGGGGGCGGGGAACATTCAGTACTTC.

The rearrangement uses TRBV5-6 and TRBJ1-2, with D perhaps TRBD1 (5 bases). The V end was cut by 5 bases, the J end by 7 bases, with 12 bases between. This CDR3 region has 12 residues. Germline CDR1 SGHDT, CDR2 YYEEEE. As DNA, the CDR3 is TGTGCCAGCAGACCAGGGTATCGTGGCTACACCTTC. Its protein product is CASRPGYRGYTF.

The V gene is TRBV5-1, the J gene TRBJ2-3, with TRBD1 as a possible D gene (6 bases). The CDR3 is made up of 13 amino acids. V was shortened by 2 bases and J by 4 bases, with 8 bases between the two germline ends. The germline V gene has CDR1 SGHRS and CDR2 YFSETQ. CDR3 sequence (DNA): TGCGCCAGCAGCTTAGACAGGCCAGATACGCAGTATTTT. Its protein is CASSLDRPDTQYF.

CDR3 in DNA: TGTGCCAGCAGCCGTAGCGGAGGAGTGCCTAATGAGCAGTTCTTC. This codes for CASSRSGGVPNEQFF. The rearrangement uses TRBV11-2 and TRBJ2-1, with D possibly matching TRBD2 (6 bases). The CDR3 consists of 15 residues. Per germline, CDR1 SGHAT and CDR2 FQNNGV. V was clipped by 5 bases and J by 7 bases, with 18 bases between them.

The V gene is TRBV28, the J gene TRBJ2-7; TRBD2 matches at 8 bases. The junction had 12 bases not matched to a gene; V was cut back by 5 bases and J by 9 bases. CDR1 MDHEN and CDR2 SYDVKM come from the germline V gene. This CDR3 has 14 amino acids. CDR3: CASSRAGDPTTQYF. The DNA for the CDR3 is TGTGCCAGCAGTCGAGCGGGAGACCCCACTACGCAGTACTTC.

J is TRBJ2-7 and V is TRBV5-1; TRBD2 matches 8 bases. The CDR3 has 15 residues. Trimming cost V 0 bases and J 0 bases; bases outside gene matches: 2. CDR1 and CDR2 (germline): SGHRS, YFSETQ. CDR3 nucleotides: TGCGCCAGCAGCTTGGTAGCGGGGAACTCCTACGAGCAGTACTTC. This translates into CASSLVAGNSYEQYF.

The rearrangement links TRBV7-8 to TRBJ1-1; 7 bases match TRBD1. Germline V gene lookup returns CDR1 SGHVS and CDR2 FQNEAQ. The J segment lost 4 bases and the V segment lost 2 bases, leaving 4 bases of the junction unmatched. This CDR3 spans 14 amino acids. CDR3: CASSLRGTVTEAFF. CDR3 DNA: TGTGCCAGCAGCTTACGGGGGACAGTCACTGAAGCTTTCTTT.

The chain uses TRBV2 and TRBJ1-1; D call uncertain. The CDR3 is 13 residues long. Germline values: CDR1 SNHLY, CDR2 FYNNEI. Trimming stripped 7 bases from V and 5 bases from J, with 14 bases between. The CDR3 region has the DNA TGTGCCAGCACGGGGTCCGGTGGGACTGAAGCTTTCTTT. Its translation: CASTGSGGTEAFF. Combining the CDR3 with reference TRBV2 and TRBJ1-1 gives the whole variable domain EPEVTQTPSHQVTQMGQEVILRCVPISNHLYFYWYRQILGQKVEFLVSFYNNEISEKSEIFDDQFSVERPDGSNFTLKIRSTKLEDSAMYFCASTGSGGTEAFFGQGTRLTVV.

The chain links TRBV11-3 to TRBJ2-1, with a possible D match to TRBD1 (6 bases). Germline loops: CDR1 SGHNT, CDR2 YENEEA. The CDR3 consists of 13 residues. V shed 6 bases and J shed 6 bases, with 12 bases lying between them. The CDR3 DNA reads as TGTGCCAGCAGTAACAGGGATCTCAATGAGCAGTTCTTC. It is translated as CASSNRDLNEQFF.

V is TRBV19 and J is TRBJ1-1, with D hard to call. This CDR3 is built from 15 residues. V dropped 5 bases and J dropped 5 bases, with 18 bases sitting between them. Per the germline V gene, CDR1 is LNHDA and CDR2 is SQIVND (reference sequence). CDR3 residues: CASSQRGGSGTEAFF. The CDR3 DNA sequence: TGTGCCAGTAGTCAACGTGGAGGATCGGGGACTGAAGCTTTCTTT. The variable domain in full, with the rest retrieved from reference TRBV19 and TRBJ1-1, is DGGITQSPKYLFRKEGQNVTLSCEQNLNHDAMYWYRQDPGQGLRLIYYSQIVNDFQKGDIAEGYSVSREKKESFPLTVTSAQKNPTAFYLCASSQRGGSGTEAFFGQGTRLTVV.

V usage is TRBV19 and J usage is TRBJ2-1; 9 bases agree with TRBD1. The length of the CDR3 is 14 residues. The junction had 6 bases not matched to a gene; V was cut back by 4 bases and J by 8 bases. Germline V gene sequence: CDR1 LNHDA, CDR2 SQIVND (reference sequence). The DNA for the CDR3 is TGTGCCAGTAGTAAGTGGGACAGGGTTGATGAGCAGTTCTTC. Translated, it gives CASSKWDRVDEQFF.

The genes are TRBV7-3 and TRBJ2-1; 7 nucleotides match TRBD2. The CDR3 loop spans 15 amino acids. Germline V gene data show CDR1 as SGHTA and CDR2 as FQGTGA. Trimming removed 5 bases from V and 3 bases from J; junction bases left unmatched: 7. In DNA form, the CDR3 reads TGTGCCAGCAGCCTTGGGGAGGGACTCTACAATGAGCAGTTCTTC. Translation: CASSLGEGLYNEQFF.

This chain links TRBV29-1 with TRBJ2-7, with TRBD2 identical over 8 bases. V was pared by 7 bases and J by 0 bases, with 11 bases of the junction left unmatched. CDR3 length: 15 amino acids. Germline V CDR1 and CDR2: SQVTM, ANQGSEA. CDR3 protein: CSGVRGGPGSYEQYF. The CDR3, as DNA: TGCAGCGGGGTACGGGGGGGACCGGGCTCCTACGAGCAGTACTTC.